This section outlines one T cell receptor beta chain sequence together with its context. Its antigen is unidentified. The data were taken from a study of T-cell reconstitution after alpha-beta-depleted transplantation in children. Points from the study as a whole: Roughly two months post-transplant, alpha-beta T cells reportedly originated from several hundred graft clones that had expanded. Surviving recipient T cells and thymic progenitors underlay high day-60 TCRbeta diversity in some patients. The main origin of T-cell counts and diversity one year after transplant was newly produced T cells.

The CDR3 totals 21 residues. V lost 3 bases and J lost 0; bases outside the gene matches: 14. Unique molecular identifiers were used to barcode this TCRbeta library. Each CDR3 protein is one row after TCRdb ran MiXCR on the PCR reads. The table lists 700,000 to 950,000 distinct CDR3 sequences, around 15% of them singletons. This sample comprised PBMCs, mostly from graft donor cells, obtained 360 days after TCRalphabeta/CD19-depleted stem cell transplant. The origin of this receptor is a male patient under 18 who had a stem cell transplant for acute lymphoblastic leukemia, so the T cells may come from the graft donor. The gene calls are TRBV12-3 or TRBV12-4 and TRBJ2-6; TRBD2 matches 10 bases. CDR3 sequence reads: CASSFISGVAGGGSGANVLTF. In nucleotides, the CDR3 is TGTGCCAGCAGTTTTATCTCAGGTGTAGCGGGAGGCGGCTCTGGGGCCAACGTCCTGACTTTC.